Below, 4 T cell receptor beta chains from the same sample are listed, as sequenced in a study of shared clonotypes between healthy human individuals. The repertoire was sequenced with immunoSEQ multiplex PCR; TCRdb's copy has only in-frame clones and lacks some. The table has 850,000 to 1,200,000 clones, roughly 75% seen once; the top ten hold approximately 1.5%. Sequences were obtained from memory CD4+ T cells sorted from blood. Subset defined: CD45RA-negative fraction. The receptor set was obtained from a man in his late teens or twenties in good health.

Turning to this clone: At one end, the junction sequence differs from germline, possibly due to a read error. The rearrangement links TRBV7-2 to TRBJ1-2, with 7 bases fitting TRBD1. The germline CDR1 and CDR2 sequences are SGHTA and FQGNSA. The CDR3 totals 15 residues. The CDR3 DNA reads TGTGCCAGCAGCTTAGCCCGGGACAGACCCTCGATAAAAGCCTTC. Amino acids: CASSLARDRPSIKAF.

The chain links TRBV7-2 to TRBJ2-1; 12 nucleotides line up with TRBD1. The CDR3 is 16 residues long. Germline V gene data show CDR1 as SGHTA and CDR2 as FQGNSA. V shed 1 base, J shed 5 bases, and the junction held 3 bases outside the gene matches. The DNA for the CDR3 is TGTGCCAGCAGCTTAGGGGACAGGGGGCGACACAATGAGCAGTTCTTC. This gives the protein CASSLGDRGRHNEQFF. Together with reference TRBV7-2 and TRBJ2-1, the CDR3 gives the full variable domain: GAGVSQSPSNKVTEKGKDVELRCDPISGHTALYWYRQSLGQGLEFLIYFQGNSAPDKSGLPSDRFSAERTGGSVSTLTIQRTQQEDSAVYLCASSLGDRGRHNEQFFGPGTRLTVL.

The genes are TRBV30 and TRBJ1-5, with a tentative D call TRBD1 (6 bases). The CDR3 is 12 amino acids. V was cut by 0 bases and J by 6 bases, with 6 bases left in between. Germline V lookup: CDR1 GTSNPN, CDR2 SVGIG (reference sequence). Here the CDR3 reads CAWSVQGQPQHF. The DNA for the CDR3 is TGTGCCTGGAGTGTACAGGGTCAGCCCCAGCATTTT. The entire variable domain, with the rest obtained from reference TRBV30 and TRBJ1-5, is as follows: SQTIHQWPATLVQPVGSPLSLECTVEGTSNPNLYWYRQAAGRGLQLLFYSVGIGQISSEVPQNLSASRPQDRQFILSSKKLLLSDSGFYLCAWSVQGQPQHFGDGTRLSIL.

Turning to this clone: This CDR3 is also generated by other DNA sequences in the sample. This CDR3 reads CASSLVAGGQETQYF. CDR3 in DNA: TGTGCCAGCAGCTTAGTAGCGGGGGGGCAGGAGACCCAGTACTTC. This chain links TRBV7-2 with TRBJ2-5; 11 bases align to TRBD2. Trimming at V came to 1 base and at J to 5 bases, leaving 3 bases not matched to a gene. This CDR3 spans 15 amino acids. Germline V lookup: CDR1 SGHTA, CDR2 FQGNSA. Together with reference TRBV7-2 and TRBJ2-5, the CDR3 gives the full variable domain: GAGVSQSPSNKVTEKGKDVELRCDPISGHTALYWYRQSLGQGLEFLIYFQGNSAPDKSGLPSDRFSAERTGGSVSTLTIQRTQQEDSAVYLCASSLVAGGQETQYFGPGTRLLVL.